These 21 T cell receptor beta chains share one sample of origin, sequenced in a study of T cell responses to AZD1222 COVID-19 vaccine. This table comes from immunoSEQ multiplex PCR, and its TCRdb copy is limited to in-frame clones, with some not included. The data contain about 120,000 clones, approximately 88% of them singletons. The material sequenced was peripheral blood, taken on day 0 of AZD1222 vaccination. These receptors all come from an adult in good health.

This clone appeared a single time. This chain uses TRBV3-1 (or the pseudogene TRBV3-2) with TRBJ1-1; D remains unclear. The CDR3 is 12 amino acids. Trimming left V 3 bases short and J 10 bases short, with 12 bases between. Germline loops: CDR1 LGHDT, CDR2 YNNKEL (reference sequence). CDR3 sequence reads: CASSHDTGIAFF. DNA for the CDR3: TGTGCCAGCAGCCACGATACGGGAATAGCTTTCTTT.

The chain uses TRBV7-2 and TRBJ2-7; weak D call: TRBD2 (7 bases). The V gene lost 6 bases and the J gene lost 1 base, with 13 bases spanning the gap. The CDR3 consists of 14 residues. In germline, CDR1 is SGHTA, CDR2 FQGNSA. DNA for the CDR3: TGTGCCAGCAGTTGGGGGGGCGGTTCCTACGAGCAGTACTTC. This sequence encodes CASSWGGGSYEQYF.

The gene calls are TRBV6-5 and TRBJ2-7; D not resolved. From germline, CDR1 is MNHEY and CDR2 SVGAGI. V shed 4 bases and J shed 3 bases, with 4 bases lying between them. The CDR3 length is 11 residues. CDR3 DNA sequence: TGTGCCAGCAGTTGGGACTACGAGCAGTACTTC. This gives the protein CASSWDYEQYF.

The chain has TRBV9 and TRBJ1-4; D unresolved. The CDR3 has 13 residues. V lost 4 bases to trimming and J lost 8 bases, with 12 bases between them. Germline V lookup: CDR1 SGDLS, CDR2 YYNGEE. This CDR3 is CASSKSIGEKLFF. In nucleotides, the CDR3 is TGTGCCAGCAGCAAGTCGATTGGGGAAAAACTGTTTTTT.

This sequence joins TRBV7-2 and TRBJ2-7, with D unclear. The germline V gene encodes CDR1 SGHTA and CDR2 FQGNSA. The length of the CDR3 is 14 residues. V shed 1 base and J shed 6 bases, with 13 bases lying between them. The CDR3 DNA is TGTGCCAGCAGCTTAGATCCTACATATTCCGAGCAGTACTTC. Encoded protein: CASSLDPTYSEQYF.

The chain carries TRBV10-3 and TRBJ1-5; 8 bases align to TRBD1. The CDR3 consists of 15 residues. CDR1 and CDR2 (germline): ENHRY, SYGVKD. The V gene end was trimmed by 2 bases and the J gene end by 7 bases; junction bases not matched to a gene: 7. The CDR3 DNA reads TGTGCCATCAGTGAGGGACAGGGAGGTTGGCAGCCCCAGCATTTT. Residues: CAISEGQGGWQPQHF.

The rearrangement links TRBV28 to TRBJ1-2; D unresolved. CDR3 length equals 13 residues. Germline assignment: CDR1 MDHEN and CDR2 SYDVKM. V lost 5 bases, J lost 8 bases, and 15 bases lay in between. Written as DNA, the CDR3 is TGTGCCAGCAGTCTATACAGCGATCCGGGCTACACCTTC. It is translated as CASSLYSDPGYTF.

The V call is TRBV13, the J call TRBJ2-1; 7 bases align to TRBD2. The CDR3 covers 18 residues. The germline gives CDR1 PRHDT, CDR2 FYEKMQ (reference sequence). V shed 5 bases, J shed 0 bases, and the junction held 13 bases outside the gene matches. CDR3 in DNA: TGTGCCAGCAGCGACTGGGGAGCGGGGTCAAGCTCCTACAATGAGCAGTTCTTC. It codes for CASSDWGAGSSSYNEQFF. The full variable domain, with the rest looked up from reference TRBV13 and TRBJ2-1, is AAGVIQSPRHLIKEKRETATLKCYPIPRHDTVYWYQQGPGQDPQFLISFYEKMQSDKGSIPDRFSAQQFSDYHSELNMSSLELGDSALYFCASSDWGAGSSSYNEQFFGPGTRLTVL.

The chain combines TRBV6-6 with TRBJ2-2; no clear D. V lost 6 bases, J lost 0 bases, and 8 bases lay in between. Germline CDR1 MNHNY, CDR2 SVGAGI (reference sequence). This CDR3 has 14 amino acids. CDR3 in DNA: TGTGCCAGCAGGGCATCCACGAACACCGGGGAGCTGTTTTTT. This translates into CASRASTNTGELFF.

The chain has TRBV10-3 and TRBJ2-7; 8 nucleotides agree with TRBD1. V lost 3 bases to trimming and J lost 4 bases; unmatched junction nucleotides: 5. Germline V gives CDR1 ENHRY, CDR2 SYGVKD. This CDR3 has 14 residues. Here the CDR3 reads CAISEGTGLYEQYF. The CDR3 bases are TGTGCCATCAGTGAAGGGACAGGTCTTTACGAGCAGTACTTC.

The CDR3 loop reads CASTPTREEQFF. The CDR3 nucleotides read TGTGCCAGCACCCCGACTAGGGAAGAGCAGTTCTTC. The genes are TRBV2 and TRBJ2-1; D may be TRBD2 (6 bases). Germline V gene data show CDR1 as SNHLY and CDR2 as FYNNEI. The V end was cut by 7 bases, the J end by 10 bases, with 14 bases between. This CDR3 contains 12 residues.

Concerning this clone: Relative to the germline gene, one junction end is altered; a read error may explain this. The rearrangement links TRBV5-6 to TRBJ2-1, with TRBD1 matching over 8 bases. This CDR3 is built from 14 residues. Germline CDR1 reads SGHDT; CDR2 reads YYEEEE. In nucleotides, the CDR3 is TGTGCCAGCAGCTTGGGGCAGGGGGCACCCCCCAGTCTCTTC. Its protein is CASSLGQGAPPSLF.

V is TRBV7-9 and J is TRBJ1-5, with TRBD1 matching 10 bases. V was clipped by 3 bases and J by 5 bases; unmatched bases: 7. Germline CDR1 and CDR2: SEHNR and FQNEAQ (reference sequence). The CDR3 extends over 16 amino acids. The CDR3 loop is CASSLWPGTGDQPQHF. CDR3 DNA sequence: TGTGCCAGCAGCTTGTGGCCCGGGACAGGGGATCAGCCCCAGCATTTT.

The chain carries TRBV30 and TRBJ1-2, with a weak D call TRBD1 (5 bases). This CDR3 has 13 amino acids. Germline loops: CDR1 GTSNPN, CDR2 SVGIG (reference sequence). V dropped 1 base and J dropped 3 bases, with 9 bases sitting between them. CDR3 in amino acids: CAWSADSYYGYTF. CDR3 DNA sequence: TGTGCCTGGAGTGCCGACAGTTACTATGGCTACACCTTC.

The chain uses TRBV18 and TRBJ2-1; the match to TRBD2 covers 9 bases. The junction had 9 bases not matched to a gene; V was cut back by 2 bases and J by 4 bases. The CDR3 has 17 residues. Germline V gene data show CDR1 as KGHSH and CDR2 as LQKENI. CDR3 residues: CASSPFGGLAGYNEQFF. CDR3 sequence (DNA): TGTGCCAGCTCACCATTTGGAGGGCTAGCGGGATACAATGAGCAGTTCTTC.

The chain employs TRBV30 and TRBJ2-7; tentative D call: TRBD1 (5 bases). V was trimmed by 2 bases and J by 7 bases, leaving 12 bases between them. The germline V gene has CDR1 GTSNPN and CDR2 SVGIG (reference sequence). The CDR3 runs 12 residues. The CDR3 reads CAWSPGMGEQYF. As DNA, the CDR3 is TGTGCCTGGAGTCCAGGGATGGGGGAGCAGTACTTC.

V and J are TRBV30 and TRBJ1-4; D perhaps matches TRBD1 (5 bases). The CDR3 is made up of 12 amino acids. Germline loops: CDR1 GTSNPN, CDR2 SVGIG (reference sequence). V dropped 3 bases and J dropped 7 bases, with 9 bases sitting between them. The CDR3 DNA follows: TGTGCCTGGAGCCCGGGGGGTGAAAAACTGTTTTTT. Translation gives CAWSPGGEKLFF.

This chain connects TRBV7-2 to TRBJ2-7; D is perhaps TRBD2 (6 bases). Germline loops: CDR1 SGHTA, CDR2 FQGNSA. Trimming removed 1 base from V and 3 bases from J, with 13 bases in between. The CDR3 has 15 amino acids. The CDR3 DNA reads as TGTGCCAGCAGCTTAGTTGGTAGCGGATTCTACGAGCAGTACTTC. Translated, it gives CASSLVGSGFYEQYF. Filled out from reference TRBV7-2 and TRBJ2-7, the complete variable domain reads GAGVSQSPSNKVTEKGKDVELRCDPISGHTALYWYRQSLGQGLEFLIYFQGNSAPDKSGLPSDRFSAERTGGSVSTLTIQRTQQEDSAVYLCASSLVGSGFYEQYFGPGTRLTVT.

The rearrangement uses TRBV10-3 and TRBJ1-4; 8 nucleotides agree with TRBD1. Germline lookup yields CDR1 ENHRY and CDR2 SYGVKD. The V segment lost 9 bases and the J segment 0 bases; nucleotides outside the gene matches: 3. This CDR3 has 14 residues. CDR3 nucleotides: TGTGCCATAGGACAGGGTGCAACTAATGAAAAACTGTTTTTT. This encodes CAIGQGATNEKLFF.

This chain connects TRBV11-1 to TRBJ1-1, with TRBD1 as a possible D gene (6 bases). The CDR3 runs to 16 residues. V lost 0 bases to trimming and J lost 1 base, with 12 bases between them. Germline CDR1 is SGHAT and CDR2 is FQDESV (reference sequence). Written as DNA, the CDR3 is TGTGCCAGCAGCTTAGCGGGCAGGGGACGGAACACTGAAGCTTTCTTT. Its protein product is CASSLAGRGRNTEAFF.

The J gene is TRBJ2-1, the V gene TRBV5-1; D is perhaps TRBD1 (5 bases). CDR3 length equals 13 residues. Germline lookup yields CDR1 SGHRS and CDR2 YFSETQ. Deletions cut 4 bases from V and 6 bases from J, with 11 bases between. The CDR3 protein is CASSRFQGNEQFF. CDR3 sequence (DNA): TGCGCCAGCAGCCGATTTCAGGGCAATGAGCAGTTCTTC.